This TCR beta chain is drawn from a study of blood T cells in healthy people across ages. Overall study context: Every two T cells gave about one barcoded beta molecule via template switching.

Study outcomes and limitations: Per million T cells, TCR beta diversity dropped about linearly as age rose.

Together with a sample-barcoded 5' primer, a J-beta primer mix was included in a second PCR lasting roughly 7 to 11 cycles. Every sample returned 2.5 million or more CDR3-containing paired-end reads. A single record per CDR3 protein comes from TCRdb applying MiXCR to the 5' RACE reads. The profile shows about 830,000 distinct CDR3 sequences, 58% of them singletons. Isolated per sample were at least 6.5 million PBMCs. This clonotype was seen more than once but under ten times. Its antigen is still unknown. The CDR3 is made up of 11 amino acids. V lost 4 bases to trimming and J lost 7 bases, with 4 bases between them. CDR1 MNHEY and CDR2 SMNVEV come from the germline V gene (reference sequence).

Specimen: blood. The V gene is TRBV27, the J gene TRBJ2-2; the D is unclear. This receptor was obtained from a man aged 25 to 45 in good health. This chain's CDR3 is CASSSGGELFF. For the CDR3, the DNA is TGTGCCAGCAGTTCCGGCGGGGAGCTGTTTTTT.